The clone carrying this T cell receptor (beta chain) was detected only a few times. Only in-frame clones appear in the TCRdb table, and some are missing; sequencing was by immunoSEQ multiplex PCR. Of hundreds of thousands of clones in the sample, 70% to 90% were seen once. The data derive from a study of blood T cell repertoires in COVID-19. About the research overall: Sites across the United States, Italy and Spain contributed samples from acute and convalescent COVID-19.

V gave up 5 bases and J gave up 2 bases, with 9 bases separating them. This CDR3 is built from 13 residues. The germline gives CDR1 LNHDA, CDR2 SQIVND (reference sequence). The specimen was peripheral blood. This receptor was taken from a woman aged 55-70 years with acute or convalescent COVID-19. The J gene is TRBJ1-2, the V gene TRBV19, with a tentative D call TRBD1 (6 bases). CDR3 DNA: TGTGCCAGTAGTGCGGACAGAAACTATGGCTACACCTTC. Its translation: CASSADRNYGYTF.